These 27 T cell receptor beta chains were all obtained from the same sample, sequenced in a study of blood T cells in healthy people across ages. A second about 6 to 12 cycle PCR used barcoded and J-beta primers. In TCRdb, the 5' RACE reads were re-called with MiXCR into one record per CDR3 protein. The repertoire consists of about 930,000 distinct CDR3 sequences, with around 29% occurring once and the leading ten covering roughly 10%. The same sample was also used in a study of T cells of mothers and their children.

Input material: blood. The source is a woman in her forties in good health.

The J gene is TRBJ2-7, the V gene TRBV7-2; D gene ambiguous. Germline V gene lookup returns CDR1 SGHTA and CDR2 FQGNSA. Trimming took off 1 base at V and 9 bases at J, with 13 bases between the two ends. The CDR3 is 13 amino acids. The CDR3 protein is CASSLGRAKGQYF. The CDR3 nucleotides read TGTGCCAGCAGCTTAGGCCGGGCGAAGGGGCAGTACTTC.

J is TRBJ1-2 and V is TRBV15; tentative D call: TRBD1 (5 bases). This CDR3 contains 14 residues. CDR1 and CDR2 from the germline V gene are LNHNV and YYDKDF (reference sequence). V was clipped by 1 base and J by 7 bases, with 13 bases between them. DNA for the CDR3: TGTGCCACCAGCAGAGGAGGGGCTGTCGTTGGCTACACCTTC. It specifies CATSRGGAVVGYTF.

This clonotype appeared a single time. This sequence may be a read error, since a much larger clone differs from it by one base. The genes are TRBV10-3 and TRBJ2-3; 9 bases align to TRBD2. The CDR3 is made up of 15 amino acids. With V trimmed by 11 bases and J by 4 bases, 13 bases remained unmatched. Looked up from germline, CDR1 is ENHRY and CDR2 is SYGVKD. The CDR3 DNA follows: TGTGCCGCCCGAAACGGAGCGGGGGGTTCAGATACGCAGTATTTT. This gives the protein CAARNGAGGSDTQYF.

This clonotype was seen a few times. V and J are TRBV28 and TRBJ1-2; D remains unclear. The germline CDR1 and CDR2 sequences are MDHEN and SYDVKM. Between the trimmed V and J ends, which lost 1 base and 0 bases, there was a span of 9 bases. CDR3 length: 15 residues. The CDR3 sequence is CASSLLRVANYGYTF. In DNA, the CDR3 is TGTGCCAGCAGTTTATTAAGGGTAGCTAACTATGGCTACACCTTC.

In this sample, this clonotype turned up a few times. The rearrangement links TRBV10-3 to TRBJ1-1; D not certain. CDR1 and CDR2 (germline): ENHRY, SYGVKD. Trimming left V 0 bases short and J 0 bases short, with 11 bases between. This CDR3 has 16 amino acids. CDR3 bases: TGTGCCATCAGTGAGTCCCGGGTACTTATGAACACTGAAGCTTTCTTT. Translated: CAISESRVLMNTEAFF.

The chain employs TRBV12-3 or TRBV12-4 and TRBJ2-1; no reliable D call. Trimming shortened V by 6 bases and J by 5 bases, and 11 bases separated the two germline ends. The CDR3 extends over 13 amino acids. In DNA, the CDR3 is TGTGCCAGCAGCCTAGAACTCCACAATGAGCAGTTCTTC. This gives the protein CASSLELHNEQFF.

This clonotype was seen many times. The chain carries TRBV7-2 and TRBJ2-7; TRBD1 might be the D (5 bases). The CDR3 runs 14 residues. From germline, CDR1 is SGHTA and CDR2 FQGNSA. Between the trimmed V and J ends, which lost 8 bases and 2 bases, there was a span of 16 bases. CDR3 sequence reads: CASGAGPSTYEQYF. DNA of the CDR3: TGTGCCAGCGGCGCAGGGCCCTCCACCTACGAGCAGTACTTC.

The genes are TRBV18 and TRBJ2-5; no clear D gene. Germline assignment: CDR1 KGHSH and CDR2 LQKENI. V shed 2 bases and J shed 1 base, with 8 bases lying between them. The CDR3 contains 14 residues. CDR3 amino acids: CASSPEQRQETQYF. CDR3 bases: TGTGCCAGCTCACCAGAACAGCGCCAAGAGACCCAGTACTTC.

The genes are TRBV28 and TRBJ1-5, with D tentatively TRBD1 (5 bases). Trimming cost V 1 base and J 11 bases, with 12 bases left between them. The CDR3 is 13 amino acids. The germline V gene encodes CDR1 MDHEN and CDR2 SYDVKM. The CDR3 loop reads CASSLSPRGAQHF. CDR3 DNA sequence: TGTGCCAGCAGTTTATCCCCCCGGGGGGCCCAGCATTTT.

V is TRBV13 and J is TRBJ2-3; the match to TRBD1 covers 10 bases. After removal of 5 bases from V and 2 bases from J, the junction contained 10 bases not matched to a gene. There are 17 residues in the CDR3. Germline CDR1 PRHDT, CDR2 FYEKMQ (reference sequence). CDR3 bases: TGTGCCAGCAGCACCAGGGGACAGGGGATGAACACAGATACGCAGTATTTT. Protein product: CASSTRGQGMNTDTQYF.

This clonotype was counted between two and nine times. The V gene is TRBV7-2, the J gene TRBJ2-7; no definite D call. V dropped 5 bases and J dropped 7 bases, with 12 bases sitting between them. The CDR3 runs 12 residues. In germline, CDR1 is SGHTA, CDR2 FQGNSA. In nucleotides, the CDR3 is TGTGCCAGCAGCGCCGGACGTAATGAGCAGTACTTC. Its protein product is CASSAGRNEQYF.

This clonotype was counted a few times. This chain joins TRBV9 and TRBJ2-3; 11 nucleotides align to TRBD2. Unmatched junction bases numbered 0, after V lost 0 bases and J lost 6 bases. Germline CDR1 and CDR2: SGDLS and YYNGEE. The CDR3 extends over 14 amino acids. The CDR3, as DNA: TGTGCCAGCAGCGTAGTAGCGGGGGGGGATACGCAGTATTTT. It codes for CASSVVAGGDTQYF.

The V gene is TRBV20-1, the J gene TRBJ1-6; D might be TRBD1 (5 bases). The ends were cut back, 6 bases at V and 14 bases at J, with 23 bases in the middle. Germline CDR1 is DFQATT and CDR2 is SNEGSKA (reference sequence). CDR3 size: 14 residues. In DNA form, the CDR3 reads TGCAGTGCCCCGGGGGGGGAAGTGGGGAGAGCCCTCCACTTT. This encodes CSAPGGEVGRALHF.

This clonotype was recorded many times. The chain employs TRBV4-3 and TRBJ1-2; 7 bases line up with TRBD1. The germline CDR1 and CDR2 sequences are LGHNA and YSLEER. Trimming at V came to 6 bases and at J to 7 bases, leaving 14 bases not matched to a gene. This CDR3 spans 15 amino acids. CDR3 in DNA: TGCGCCAGCAGAGGGTCCACCGGGACAGCAGTTGGCTACACCTTC. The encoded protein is CASRGSTGTAVGYTF.

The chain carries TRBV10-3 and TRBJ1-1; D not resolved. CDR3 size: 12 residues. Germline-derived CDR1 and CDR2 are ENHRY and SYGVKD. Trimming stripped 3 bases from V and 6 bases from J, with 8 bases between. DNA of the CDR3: TGTGCCATCAGTGATACTTTACCTGAAGCTTTCTTT. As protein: CAISDTLPEAFF.

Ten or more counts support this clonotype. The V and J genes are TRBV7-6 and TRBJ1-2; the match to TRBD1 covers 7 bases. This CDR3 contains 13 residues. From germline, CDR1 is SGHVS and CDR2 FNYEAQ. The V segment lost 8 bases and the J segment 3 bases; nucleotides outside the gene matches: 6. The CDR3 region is CASAQGPYYGYTF. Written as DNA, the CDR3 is TGTGCCAGCGCACAGGGGCCTTACTATGGCTACACCTTC.

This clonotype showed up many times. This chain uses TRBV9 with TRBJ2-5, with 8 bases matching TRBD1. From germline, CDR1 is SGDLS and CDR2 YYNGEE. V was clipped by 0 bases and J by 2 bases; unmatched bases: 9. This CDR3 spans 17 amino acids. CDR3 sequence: CASSVGRTGTGQETQYF. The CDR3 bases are TGTGCCAGCAGCGTAGGAAGGACCGGGACAGGACAAGAGACCCAGTACTTC.

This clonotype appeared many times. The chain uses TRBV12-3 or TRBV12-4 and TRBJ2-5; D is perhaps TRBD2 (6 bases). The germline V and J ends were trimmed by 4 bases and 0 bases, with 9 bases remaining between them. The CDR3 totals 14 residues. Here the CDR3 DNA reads TGTGCCAGCAGTTACTCGGGGGACCAAGAGACCCAGTACTTC. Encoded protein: CASSYSGDQETQYF.

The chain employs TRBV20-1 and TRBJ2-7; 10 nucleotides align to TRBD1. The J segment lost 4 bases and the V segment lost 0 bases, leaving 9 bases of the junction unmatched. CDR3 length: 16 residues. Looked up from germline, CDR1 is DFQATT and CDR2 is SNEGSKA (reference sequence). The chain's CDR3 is CSARDVGQGDFYEQYF. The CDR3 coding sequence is TGCAGTGCTAGAGATGTAGGACAGGGGGATTTTTACGAGCAGTACTTC.

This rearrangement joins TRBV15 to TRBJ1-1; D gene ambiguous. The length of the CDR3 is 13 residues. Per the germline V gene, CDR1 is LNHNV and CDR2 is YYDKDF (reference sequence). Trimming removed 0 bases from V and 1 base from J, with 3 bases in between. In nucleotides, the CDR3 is TGTGCCACCAGCAGAGATACGAACACTGAAGCTTTCTTT. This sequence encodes CATSRDTNTEAFF.

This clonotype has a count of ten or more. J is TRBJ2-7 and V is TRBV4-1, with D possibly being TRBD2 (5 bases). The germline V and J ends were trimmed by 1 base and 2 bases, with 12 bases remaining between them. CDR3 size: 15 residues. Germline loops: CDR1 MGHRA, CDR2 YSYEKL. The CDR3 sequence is CASSQGGLATYEQYF. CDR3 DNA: TGCGCCAGCAGCCAAGGAGGGCTGGCTACCTACGAGCAGTACTTC.

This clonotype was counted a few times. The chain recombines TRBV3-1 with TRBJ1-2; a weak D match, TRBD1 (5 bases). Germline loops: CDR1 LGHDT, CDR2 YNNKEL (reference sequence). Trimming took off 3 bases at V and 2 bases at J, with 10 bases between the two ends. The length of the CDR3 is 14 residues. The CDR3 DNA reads TGTGCCAGCAGCCAGCAGGGCGGAAACTATGGCTACACCTTC. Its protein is CASSQQGGNYGYTF.

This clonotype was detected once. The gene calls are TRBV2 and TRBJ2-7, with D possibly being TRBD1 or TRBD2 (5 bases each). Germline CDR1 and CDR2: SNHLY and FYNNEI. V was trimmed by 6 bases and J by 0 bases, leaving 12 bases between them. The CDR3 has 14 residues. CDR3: CASRGAGLSYEQYF. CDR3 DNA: TGTGCCAGCAGAGGGGCGGGTCTCTCCTACGAGCAGTACTTC.

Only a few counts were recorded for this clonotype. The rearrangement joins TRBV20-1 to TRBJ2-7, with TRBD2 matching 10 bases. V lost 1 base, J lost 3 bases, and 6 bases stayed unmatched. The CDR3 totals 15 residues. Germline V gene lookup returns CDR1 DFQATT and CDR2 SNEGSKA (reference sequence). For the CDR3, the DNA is TGCAGTGCTAGAGGATCTAGCGGGGGCCGCTACGAGCAGTACTTC. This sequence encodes CSARGSSGGRYEQYF.

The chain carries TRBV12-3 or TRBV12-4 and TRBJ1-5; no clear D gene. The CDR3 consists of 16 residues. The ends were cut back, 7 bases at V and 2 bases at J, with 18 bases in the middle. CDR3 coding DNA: TGTGCCAGCAACCTAGGGTGGCTGTTTGGCAATCAGCCCCAGCATTTT. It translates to CASNLGWLFGNQPQHF.

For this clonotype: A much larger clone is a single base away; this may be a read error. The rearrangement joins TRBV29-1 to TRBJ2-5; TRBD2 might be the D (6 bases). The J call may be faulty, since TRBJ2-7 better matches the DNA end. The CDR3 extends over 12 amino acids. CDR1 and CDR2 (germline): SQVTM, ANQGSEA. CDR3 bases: TGCAGCATTGCGCCGACTAGCTACGAGCAGTACTTC. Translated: CSIAPTSYEQYF.

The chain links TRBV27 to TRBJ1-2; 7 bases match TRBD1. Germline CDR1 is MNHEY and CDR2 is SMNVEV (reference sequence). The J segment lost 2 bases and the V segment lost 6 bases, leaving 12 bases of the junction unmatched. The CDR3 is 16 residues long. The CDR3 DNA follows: TGTGCCAGCAGCGAAATCCCGGGACAGCCAAACTATGGCTACACCTTC. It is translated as CASSEIPGQPNYGYTF.